These 21 T cell receptor beta chains came from one sample sequenced in a study of blood T cell repertoires in COVID-19. Method: immunoSEQ multiplex PCR; TCRdb's copy keeps in-frame clones and lacks some. The data show some 220,000 clones, 65% to 85% seen once. The sample comprised peripheral blood. These receptor sequences come from a human donor in a cohort sampled during active COVID-19.

This clone was observed a handful of times. V is TRBV7-2 and J is TRBJ1-5; no clear D. The CDR3 spans 16 residues. From germline, CDR1 is SGHTA and CDR2 FQGNSA. V lost 5 bases, J lost 3 bases, and 17 bases lay in between. CDR3 protein: CASSPWAVSHNQPQHF. DNA for the CDR3: TGTGCCAGCAGCCCATGGGCCGTTAGTCACAATCAGCCCCAGCATTTT.

This clone was detected a few times. This chain uses TRBV12-5 with TRBJ2-7; TRBD1 aligns across 8 bases. V shed 0 bases and J 5 bases; nucleotides not matched to a gene: 6. This CDR3 has 15 amino acids. The germline gives CDR1 LGHNT, CDR2 FRNRAP. The CDR3, as DNA: TGTGCTAGTGGTTTGGTCTCGGGACAGGCGGACGAGCAGTACTTC. Its translation is CASGLVSGQADEQYF.

This clone was detected only a few times. The J gene is TRBJ1-1, the V gene TRBV6-2 or TRBV6-3; D gene ambiguous. Germline CDR1 and CDR2: MNHEY and SVGEGT. V was pared by 0 bases and J by 5 bases, with 13 bases between. The CDR3 is 15 amino acids. Here the CDR3 DNA reads TGTGCCAGCAGTTACTCGAGCTTCCCTGCAACTGAAGCTTTCTTT. Translating gives CASSYSSFPATEAFF.

This chain joins TRBV5-5 and TRBJ2-1; 10 nucleotides match TRBD1. Trimming removed 0 bases from V and 10 bases from J; junction bases left unmatched: 4. The CDR3 contains 14 residues. CDR1 and CDR2 from the germline V gene are SGHKS and YYEKEE (reference sequence). CDR3 sequence: CASSLGGQGSEQFF. In DNA form, the CDR3 reads TGTGCCAGCAGCTTGGGGGGACAGGGGTCCGAGCAGTTCTTC. The full variable domain, completed using reference TRBV5-5 and TRBJ2-1, is DAGVTQSPTHLIKTRGQQVTLRCSPISGHKSVSWYQQVLGQGPQFIFQYYEKEERGRGNFPDRFSARQFPNYSSELNVNALLLGDSALYLCASSLGGQGSEQFFGPGTRLTVL.

V gene TRBV20-1 combines with J gene TRBJ2-7, with TRBD2 identical over 8 bases. The CDR3 extends over 15 amino acids. Germline V lookup: CDR1 DFQATT, CDR2 SNEGSKA (reference sequence). Trimming cost V 3 bases and J 7 bases; bases outside gene matches: 14. This CDR3 is CSASLARGASKEQYF. For the CDR3, the DNA is TGCAGTGCTAGTCTCGCGCGGGGGGCCTCTAAAGAGCAGTACTTC.

The rearrangement uses TRBV7-9 and TRBJ2-3; TRBD2 agrees at 10 bases. J was trimmed by 5 bases and V by 6 bases; bases with no gene match: 2. The CDR3 covers 13 residues. Germline lookup yields CDR1 SEHNR and CDR2 FQNEAQ (reference sequence). In DNA, the CDR3 is TGTGCCAGCAGGCGGACTAGCGGAGATACGCAGTATTTT. Protein: CASRRTSGDTQYF.

The V gene is TRBV28, the J gene TRBJ1-1, with D maybe TRBD1 (6 bases). Trimming cost V 4 bases and J 5 bases, with 20 bases left between them. The CDR3 sequence is 16 residues long. Per the germline V gene, CDR1 is MDHEN and CDR2 is SYDVKM. CDR3 coding DNA: TGTGCCAGCAGTTCTGGGGGGGGCGCAGAGAGTACTGAAGCTTTCTTT. Amino acid sequence: CASSSGGGAESTEAFF. Looking up the rest from reference TRBV28 and TRBJ1-1 gives the full variable domain: DVKVTQSSRYLVKRTGEKVFLECVQDMDHENMFWYRQDPGLGLRLIYFSYDVKMKEKGDIPEGYSVSREKKERFSLILESASTNQTSMYLCASSSGGGAESTEAFFGQGTRLTVV.

Written as DNA, the CDR3 is TGTGCCAGCAGCTTAGGAGGCTACACGGGTAATGAGCAGTTCTTC. Its protein product is CASSLGGYTGNEQFF. The chain is built from TRBV7-9 and TRBJ2-1; D remains unclear. The CDR3 extends over 15 amino acids. V gave up 1 base and J gave up 7 bases, with 14 bases separating them. The germline CDR1 and CDR2 sequences are SEHNR and FQNEAQ (reference sequence).

The chain uses TRBV28 and TRBJ2-7, with D possibly TRBD1 on 6 matching bases. Trimming took 6 bases from V and 1 from J, leaving 10 bases between them. Germline CDR1 MDHEN, CDR2 SYDVKM. The CDR3 is made up of 13 amino acids. CDR3 bases: TGTGCCAGCAGCCCAGGACAGTCCTACGAGCAGTACTTC. As protein: CASSPGQSYEQYF.

The chain links TRBV10-3 to TRBJ2-7; no reliable D call. Germline-derived CDR1 and CDR2 are ENHRY and SYGVKD. This CDR3 is 14 amino acids long. V was cut by 3 bases and J by 1 base, with 10 bases left in between. CDR3 DNA sequence: TGTGCCATCAGTGATGAGGTGAAGTCCTACGAGCAGTACTTC. Its translation: CAISDEVKSYEQYF.

The chain couples TRBV4-2 to TRBJ2-2; 11 bases are shared with TRBD2. V shed 4 bases, J shed 4 bases, and the junction held 2 bases outside the gene matches. Germline values: CDR1 LGHNA, CDR2 YNFKEQ. The CDR3 is made up of 15 amino acids. The DNA for the CDR3 is TGTGCCAGCAGCCGGCTAGCGGGAGGCACCGGGGAGCTGTTTTTT. It translates to CASSRLAGGTGELFF.

The genes are TRBV3-1 (or the pseudogene TRBV3-2) and TRBJ2-1; 15 nucleotides line up with TRBD2. Germline V gene sequence: CDR1 LGHDT, CDR2 YNNKEL (reference sequence). J lost 15 bases, V lost 3 bases, and 6 bases had no gene match. This CDR3 contains 14 residues. The CDR3: CASSHGLAGGFMFF. The DNA for the CDR3 is TGTGCCAGCAGCCATGGACTAGCGGGAGGGTTCATGTTCTTC.

The chain carries TRBV2 and TRBJ1-2; the D gene is possibly TRBD1 (6 bases). The CDR3 covers 14 residues. Germline assignment: CDR1 SNHLY and CDR2 FYNNEI. V lost 5 bases to trimming and J lost 2 bases, with 12 bases between them. For the CDR3, the DNA is TGTGCCAGCAGTATACTACAGGGAAACTATGGCTACACCTTC. Translation gives CASSILQGNYGYTF. The full variable domain, in which reference TRBV2 and TRBJ1-2 provide the parts outside the CDR3, is EPEVTQTPSHQVTQMGQEVILRCVPISNHLYFYWYRQILGQKVEFLVSFYNNEISEKSEIFDDQFSVERPDGSNFTLKIRSTKLEDSAMYFCASSILQGNYGYTFGSGTRLTVV.

The CDR3, as DNA: TGTGCCAGCGGGACGGCTACTAGGTCAATCGCTCGTAACACTGAAGCTTTCTTT. Translating it yields CASGTATRSIARNTEAFF. The V gene is TRBV10-3, the J gene TRBJ1-1; D is possibly TRBD1 (5 bases). The CDR3 covers 18 residues. Trimming stripped 10 bases from V and 2 bases from J, with 29 bases between. Germline CDR1 ENHRY, CDR2 SYGVKD.

This clone was counted a single time. J is TRBJ1-3 and V is TRBV9, with no clear D. This CDR3 has 14 residues. The germline V gene encodes CDR1 SGDLS and CDR2 YYNGEE. Trimming shortened V by 3 bases and J by 1 base, and 8 bases separated the two germline ends. The CDR3 DNA follows: TGTGCCAGCAGCGACCCAGGATCTGGAAACACCATATATTTT. Translating it yields CASSDPGSGNTIYF. The entire variable domain, with the rest obtained from reference TRBV9 and TRBJ1-3, is as follows: DSGVTQTPKHLITATGQRVTLRCSPRSGDLSVYWYQQSLDQGLQFLIQYYNGEERAKGNILERFSAQQFPDLHSELNLSSLELGDSALYFCASSDPGSGNTIYFGEGSWLTVV.

The J gene is TRBJ2-5, the V gene TRBV5-1, with 9 bases matching TRBD2. J was trimmed by 5 bases and V by 4 bases; bases with no gene match: 9. Germline CDR1 SGHRS, CDR2 YFSETQ. The CDR3 spans 15 residues. CDR3 nucleotides: TGCGCCAGCAGCCCGTCAGCGGGGGGTATGGAGACCCAGTACTTC. As protein: CASSPSAGGMETQYF.

This chain links TRBV19 with TRBJ2-1; 11 nucleotides align to TRBD2. The CDR3 runs 16 residues. Germline loops: CDR1 LNHDA, CDR2 SQIVND (reference sequence). V shed 6 bases and J 5 bases; nucleotides not matched to a gene: 9. This CDR3 reads CASRTHSGRAHNEQFF. The CDR3 nucleotides are TGTGCCAGTAGGACACATAGCGGGAGGGCCCACAATGAGCAGTTCTTC.

This clone appeared once. The chain is built from TRBV27 and TRBJ2-7; 7 bases line up with TRBD1. CDR1 is MNHEY, CDR2 SMNVEV, per germline (reference sequence). CDR3 length: 14 residues. V trimming: 7 bases; J trimming: 3 bases; junction bases outside the gene matches: 9. This CDR3 is CASKETGSHYEQYF. The DNA of the CDR3 is TGTGCCAGCAAAGAGACAGGGTCCCACTACGAGCAGTACTTC.

The chain recombines TRBV25-1 with TRBJ1-6; D remains ambiguous. The CDR3 extends over 15 amino acids. Germline lookup yields CDR1 MGHDK and CDR2 SYGVNS. V was trimmed by 2 bases and J by 6 bases, leaving 11 bases between them. The DNA of the CDR3 is TGTGCCAGCAGTGAAGTCACAGCTCCTAATTCACCCCTCCACTTT. It encodes CASSEVTAPNSPLHF.

The sample holds many counts of this clone. V gene TRBV10-3 combines with J gene TRBJ1-3; D is uncertain. CDR1 and CDR2 from the germline V gene are ENHRY and SYGVKD. The CDR3 runs to 13 residues. V lost 10 bases, J lost 2 bases, and 12 bases lay in between. Here the CDR3 reads CATYVEPGNTIYF. CDR3 bases: TGTGCCACCTACGTAGAACCTGGAAACACCATATATTTT.

The CDR3 protein is CASSRLGQKWENYGYTF. Here the CDR3 DNA reads TGCGCCAGCAGCCGCCTGGGACAGAAGTGGGAGAACTATGGCTACACCTTC. The J gene is TRBJ1-2, the V gene TRBV4-1; TRBD1 matches 7 bases. V lost 4 bases to trimming and J lost 2 bases; unmatched junction nucleotides: 13. The CDR3 covers 17 residues. Per germline, CDR1 MGHRA and CDR2 YSYEKL.